This TCR beta chain was recorded in a study of blood T cells in healthy people across ages. Overall study context: Through template switching, about one barcoded beta molecule was captured per two T cells, as measured in model experiments.

The CDR3 is 16 residues long. Germline V gives CDR1 MDHEN, CDR2 SYDVKM. The V segment lost 6 bases and the J segment 3 bases; nucleotides outside the gene matches: 9. Total RNA was extracted at no less than 5 micrograms per sample. Overall study findings and caveats: The authors considered diversity estimates from one million T cells to be underestimates. Greater diversity and more naive CD4+ cells were seen in long-lived donors than in aged donors.

Alongside a J-beta primer mix, a sample-barcoded 5' primer served in a second PCR lasting roughly 7 to 11 cycles. TCRdb fed the 5' RACE reads into MiXCR, producing one record per CDR3 protein. Among roughly 2 million distinct CDR3 sequences, around half were seen once, and the ten largest hold about 2.1%. This clonotype showed up just a few times. Its antigen is not identified. Sequenced material: blood. The receptor was isolated from a woman aged 40-49 years in good health. The chain employs TRBV28 and TRBJ1-2, with TRBD1 identical over 11 bases. The CDR3 here is CASSRTGGYGDYGYTF. As DNA, the CDR3 is TGTGCCAGCAGCCGGACAGGGGGCTATGGCGACTATGGCTACACCTTC.